Following are 17 T cell receptor beta chains from one sample sequenced in a study of metastatic and nonmetastatic thyroid tumors. From the PCR reads, TCRdb re-called clones with MiXCR. The table lists about 5,100 clones, roughly 18% of them singletons, with approximately 15% in the top ten. Ahead of thyroid surgery, no patient had received treatment of any kind. The material sequenced was adjacent normal tissue. The origin of the receptors is a female donor with papillary thyroid cancer or a benign thyroid nodule (not recorded which). Some clones in this sample may be carry-over from other donors' samples.

This clone is classed as medium-sized (0.01 to 0.1%). The chain's CDR3 is CASRPGGEGSGANVLTF. The CDR3 DNA sequence: TGTGCCAGCAGGCCGGGGGGCGAGGGCTCTGGGGCCAACGTCCTGACTTTC. The V and J genes are TRBV6-1 and TRBJ2-6; TRBD2 is a possible D gene (7 bases). The CDR3 runs to 17 residues. Deletions cut 6 bases from V and 0 bases from J, with 15 bases between. Germline assignment: CDR1 MNHNS and CDR2 SASEGT.

In its sample, this clone is large. V is TRBV6-7 and J is TRBJ1-2; 11 bases agree with TRBD1. TRBV6-7 carries the ORF label, with uncertain function. This CDR3 region has 13 residues. The V and J ends lost 10 bases and 4 bases, in that order; junction bases with no gene match: 5. The CDR3: CAKWDRGTYGYTF. CDR3 sequence (DNA): TGTGCCAAATGGGACAGGGGGACCTATGGCTACACCTTC.

By sample fraction, this clone is medium-sized. The V call is TRBV20-1, the J call TRBJ2-5, with 12 bases fitting TRBD2. Germline CDR1 reads DFQATT; CDR2 reads SNEGSKA (reference sequence). After removal of 3 bases from V and 3 bases from J, the junction contained 8 bases not matched to a gene. The CDR3 sequence is 16 residues long. The CDR3 loop reads CSASVTSGRTEETQYF. In DNA, the CDR3 is TGCAGTGCTAGTGTGACTAGCGGGAGAACTGAAGAGACCCAGTACTTC.

The chain employs TRBV12-3 or TRBV12-4 and TRBJ1-1; D possibly corresponds to TRBD1 (6 bases). This CDR3 has 13 amino acids. Deletions cut 5 bases from V and 9 bases from J, with 16 bases between. The chain's CDR3 is CASSVGQRGKAFF. The CDR3 bases are TGTGCCAGCAGTGTTGGACAGAGGGGTAAAGCTTTCTTT.

By frequency in the sample, this clone is medium-sized. The V and J genes are TRBV20-1 and TRBJ1-1, with D perhaps matching TRBD1 (5 bases). V was shortened by 8 bases and J by 1 base, with 11 bases between the two germline ends. The CDR3 has 12 residues. Per germline, CDR1 DFQATT and CDR2 SNEGSKA (reference sequence). The CDR3 spells CSSGGGNTEAFF. DNA of the CDR3: TGCAGTTCTGGCGGGGGGAACACTGAAGCTTTCTTT.

This clone was counted a few times. The genes are TRBV28 and TRBJ1-5; D is undetermined. Deletions cut 6 bases from V and 4 bases from J, with 10 bases between. This CDR3 is 13 amino acids long. Germline assignment: CDR1 MDHEN and CDR2 SYDVKM. The CDR3 is CASRYGQNQPQHF. CDR3 in DNA: TGTGCCAGCAGGTACGGCCAAAATCAGCCCCAGCATTTT.

This clone counts as medium-sized. This chain uses TRBV27 with TRBJ1-1, with unresolved D. The CDR3 is 16 amino acids. V lost 5 bases to trimming and J lost 6 bases, with 22 bases between them. Germline V lookup: CDR1 MNHEY, CDR2 SMNVEV (reference sequence). The CDR3, as DNA: TGTGCCAGCAGTACTCCCACACGGGTTGGGATCGCTGAAGCTTTCTTT. The encoded protein is CASSTPTRVGIAEAFF.

This clone was seen more than once but under ten times. The chain recombines TRBV6-1 with TRBJ2-1, with TRBD2 matching over 10 bases. J was trimmed by 7 bases and V by 9 bases; bases with no gene match: 9. CDR1 is MNHNS, CDR2 SASEGT, per germline. This CDR3 is 14 amino acids long. CDR3 region: CASSSGRTVNEQFF. DNA for the CDR3: TGTGCCAGTAGTAGCGGGAGGACGGTGAATGAGCAGTTCTTC.

In its sample, this clone ranks as medium-sized. The CDR3 bases are TGTGCCAGCAGTCAACAGGGGGGTAATGAAAAACTGTTTTTT. Residues: CASSQQGGNEKLFF. The J gene is TRBJ1-4, the V gene TRBV28; 8 nucleotides line up with TRBD1. V shed 5 bases, J shed 4 bases, and the junction held 3 bases outside the gene matches. The CDR3 length is 14 residues. In germline, CDR1 is MDHEN, CDR2 SYDVKM.

The rearrangement uses TRBV11-2 and TRBJ1-2; tentatively, D is TRBD1 (5 bases). With 2 bases removed from V and 4 bases from J, the gap between germline ends came to 11 bases. Germline V gives CDR1 SGHAT, CDR2 FQNNGV. This CDR3 contains 14 residues. CDR3 nucleotide sequence: TGTGCCAGCAGCTTATCGGTCCAGGGCTATGGCTACACCTTC. Protein sequence: CASSLSVQGYGYTF.

The chain recombines TRBV6-5 with TRBJ2-7, with 10 bases aligning to TRBD2. J lost 0 bases, V lost 3 bases, and 11 bases had no gene match. This CDR3 contains 18 residues. From germline, CDR1 is MNHEY and CDR2 SVGAGI. CDR3 sequence reads: CASSYNLAGVQSSYEQYV. The CDR3, as DNA: TGTGCCAGCAGTTATAACCTAGCGGGAGTACAGAGCTCCTACGAGCAGTACGTC.

This clone ranks as medium-sized (0.01 to 0.1%). J is TRBJ2-1 and V is TRBV6-2 or TRBV6-3; 10 bases are shared with TRBD2. Germline CDR1 MNHEY, CDR2 SVGEGT. V trimming: 5 bases; J trimming: 8 bases; junction bases outside the gene matches: 18. This CDR3 contains 18 residues. The DNA for the CDR3 is TGTGCCAGCAGTCTAGTAGCGGGAGGAAGGACGGGAAGCGATGAGCAGTTCTTC. The encoded protein is CASSLVAGGRTGSDEQFF.

Regarding this clone: A much larger clone lies one base from this, so it may be a read error. The chain uses TRBV13 and TRBJ1-2, with TRBD1 matching over 9 bases. Germline V gene lookup returns CDR1 PRHDT and CDR2 FYEKMQ (reference sequence). This CDR3 region has 13 residues. CDR3: CACSSGTGYGYTF. DNA of the CDR3: TGTGCCTGCAGCTCCGGGACAGGGTATGGCTACACCTTC.

The chain combines TRBV7-9 with TRBJ1-2; D is possibly TRBD1 (5 bases). The germline CDR1 and CDR2 sequences are SEHNR and FQNEAQ (reference sequence). Trimming removed 7 bases at V and 8 bases at J, with 17 bases between. This CDR3 comprises 13 residues. The chain's CDR3 is CASIGAAISGYTF. CDR3 sequence (DNA): TGTGCCAGCATAGGGGCCGCCATTTCAGGCTACACCTTC.

With regard to this clone: One end of the junction is discordant with germline, which a read error may explain. V is TRBV5-4 and J is TRBJ1-2; 7 bases line up with TRBD1. Germline CDR1 is SGHNT and CDR2 is YYREEE (reference sequence). This CDR3 region has 14 residues. CDR3 DNA sequence: TGCGCCAGCAGCTTTGGTGACAGGGCAGGTGGCTACACCTTC. It specifies CASSFGDRAGGYTF.

Within the sample, this clone is large. J is TRBJ1-1 and V is TRBV6-1; D remains unclear. The CDR3 has 13 residues. V shed 4 bases and J shed 0 bases, with 6 bases lying between them. Germline loops: CDR1 MNHNS, CDR2 SASEGT. DNA for the CDR3: TGTGCCAGCAGTGGGGAAATGAACACTGAAGCTTTCTTT. It translates to CASSGEMNTEAFF.

The rearrangement joins TRBV11-1 to TRBJ2-3; D possibly corresponds to TRBD2 (5 bases). This CDR3 region has 15 residues. Germline V gene lookup returns CDR1 SGHAT and CDR2 FQDESV (reference sequence). V was trimmed by 5 bases and J by 0 bases, leaving 12 bases between them. The CDR3 bases are TGTGCCAGCAGCCTGCAGCGGTCCAGCACAGATACGCAGTATTTT. Translating gives CASSLQRSSTDTQYF. Using reference TRBV11-1 and TRBJ2-3 for the parts outside the CDR3, the full variable domain is EAEVAQSPRYKITEKSQAVAFWCDPISGHATLYWYRQILGQGPELLVQFQDESVVDDSQLPKDRFSAERLKGVDSTLKIQPAELGDSAMYLCASSLQRSSTDTQYFGPGTRLTVL.